This is a list of T cell receptor beta chains from one sample in a study of cytomegalovirus exposure and HLA in healthy donors. Libraries were prepared by immunoSEQ multiplex PCR; TCRdb keeps only in-frame clonotypes and omits some of them. The sample carries 50,000 to 75,000 clones, about four fifths recorded once. Sequenced input: PBMCs. The receptors originated from a woman between 40 and 55 years old in good health and CMV-seronegative. The CDR3 runs from the conserved cysteine through the conserved F or W. A D gene is named only where the DNA matches it firmly. Only some rows state a clone size, as once, few, many or a class for expanded clones.

CDR3 length | J gene | D gene | V gene | clone size | CDR3 DNA | CDR3 protein
13 | TRBJ2-7 | . | TRBV18 | . | TGTGCCAGCTCACCTCGGACAAACTACGAGCAGTACTTC | CASSPRTNYEQYF
16 | TRBJ2-3 | TRBD2 | TRBV7-9 | . | TGTGCCAGCAGCTTAGCGGATAGCGGGAGGGCTGGTACGCAGTATTTT | CASSLADSGRAGTQYF
15 | TRBJ2-7 | TRBD1 | TRBV6-6 | . | TGTGCCAGCAGTTACGAGGGGACAGGGGCGGCTAGCGTATACTTC | CASSYEGTGAASVYF
17 | TRBJ2-7 | . | TRBV15 | . | TGTGCCACCAGCAGACCAACCTCCGGGACTGGAACCTACGAGCAGTACTTC | CATSRPTSGTGTYEQYF
15 | TRBJ2-1 | TRBD2 | TRBV7-3 | once | TGTGCCAGCAGCTCGGGACCCGGGAGGGGTAATGAGCAGTTCTTC | CASSSGPGRGNEQFF
15 | TRBJ2-7 | TRBD1 | TRBV18 | . | TGTGCCAGCTCACCACGGACAGGCGGCTCCTACGAGCAGTACTTC | CASSPRTGGSYEQYF
17 | TRBJ2-1 | . | TRBV11-3 | . | TGTGCCAGCAGCCCCCAAGCGGCGGGAAACTCCTACAATGAGCAGTTCTTC | CASSPQAAGNSYNEQFF
19 | TRBJ1-2 | TRBD1 | TRBV28 | . | TGTGCCAGCAGGGCGGCCAGTGCTGAAGGGGGCCCGGCTAACTATGGCTACACCTTC | CASRAASAEGGPANYGYTF
15 | TRBJ2-1 | . | TRBV7-3 | once | TGTGCCAGCAGCTTAACAGGGGTAGGGTACAATGAGCAGTTCTTC | CASSLTGVGYNEQFF
15 | TRBJ2-7 | TRBD2 | TRBV18 | . | TGTGCCAGCTCCCCTAGCGGGAGGAACTCCTACGAGCAGTACTTC | CASSPSGRNSYEQYF
13 | TRBJ1-5 | TRBD1 | TRBV28 | . | TGTGCCAGCAGGCAGGGGGTAGGTCAGCCCCAGCATTTT | CASRQGVGQPQHF
13 | TRBJ2-3 | . | TRBV10-3 | . | TGTGCCATCGAGGAGGGTCTGGGAGATACGCAGTATTTT | CAIEEGLGDTQYF
16 | TRBJ2-5 | TRBD1 | TRBV5-1 | . | TGCGCCAGCAGCTTGGCCGTGGACAGGGTCCGAGAGACCCAGTACTTC | CASSLAVDRVRETQYF
15 | TRBJ2-5 | TRBD2 | TRBV7-9 | once | TGTGCCAGCAGCCTGACTAGCGGAGGGCAAGAGACCCAGTACTTC | CASSLTSGGQETQYF
16 | TRBJ2-1 | . | TRBV7-6 | few | TGTGCCAGCAGCTTAGGGGCGGGAACACAGAACAATGAGCAGTTCTTC | CASSLGAGTQNNEQFF
16 | TRBJ2-4 | TRBD1 | TRBV5-1 | once | TGCGCCAGCAGCTTGGGGAGAGGGACAGCAGAAAACATTCAGTACTTC | CASSLGRGTAENIQYF
15 | TRBJ1-5 | . | TRBV28 | . | TGTGCCAGCAGCCGTACCAGGTATAGCAATCAGCCCCAGCATTTT | CASSRTRYSNQPQHF
17 | TRBJ2-2 | TRBD2 | TRBV5-4 | . | TGTGCCAGCAGCTTCTTCGGGGGGGGAATTCTGACCGGGGAGCTGTTTTTT | CASSFFGGGILTGELFF
14 | TRBJ2-7 | TRBD2 | TRBV30 | . | TGTGCCTGGGTGTTGACTAGCGCGCCCTACGAGCAGTACTTC | CAWVLTSAPYEQYF
14 | TRBJ2-5 | . | TRBV4-1 | . | TGCGCCAGCAGCCAAGTAACTAGCCAAGAGACCCAGTACTTC | CASSQVTSQETQYF
12 | TRBJ1-3 | . | TRBV7-9 | . | TGTGCCAGCAGCTTAGGAGGGGGCACCATATATTTT | CASSLGGGTIYF
13 | TRBJ2-7 | TRBD2 | TRBV28 | . | TGTGCCAGTCTACTAGCGGGAACCTACGAGCAGTACTTC | CASLLAGTYEQYF
15 | TRBJ1-5 | TRBD1 | TRBV28 | . | TGTGCCAGCAGCCGACAGGGGAGCGGTCATCAGCCCCAGCATTTT | CASSRQGSGHQPQHF
14 | TRBJ2-7 | TRBD2 | TRBV11-2 | . | TGTGCCAGCAGCCCTATAGCGGGAGGCTACGAGCAGTACTTC | CASSPIAGGYEQYF
13 | TRBJ1-1 | . | TRBV7-2 | . | TGTGCCAGCGGAGGGACCCCGAACACTGAAGCTTTCTTT | CASGGTPNTEAFF
18 | TRBJ2-2 | TRBD2 | TRBV5-4 | . | TGTGCCAGCAGCGCTGGACTAGCGGGAGATATTAACACCGGGGAGCTGTTTTTT | CASSAGLAGDINTGELFF
13 | TRBJ1-2 | TRBD1 | TRBV28 | . | TGTGCCAGCGTGACAGGGGCGAACTATGGCTACACCTTC | CASVTGANYGYTF
13 | TRBJ2-1 | TRBD1 | TRBV6-1 | . | TGTGCCAGCAGTGAAGTAGTGGGGACAGGGCAGTTCTTC | CASSEVVGTGQFF
13 | TRBJ1-2 | . | TRBV2 | few | TGTGCCAGCAGTTTGACAGCTAACTATGGCTACACCTTC | CASSLTANYGYTF
15 | TRBJ1-4 | . | TRBV29-1 | . | TGCAGCGTCGCGATGACAGGTGGACACGGTGAAAAACTGTTTTTT | CSVAMTGGHGEKLFF
15 | TRBJ2-7 | TRBD1 | TRBV28 | . | TGTGCCAGCAGTAGACCCGGGACAGGGCCTTACGAGCAGTACTTC | CASSRPGTGPYEQYF
14 | TRBJ2-7 | . | TRBV28 | few | TGTGCCAGCAGTTTGGAGGGGGCAAACTACGAGCAGTACTTC | CASSLEGANYEQYF
16 | TRBJ1-2 | TRBD1 | TRBV5-1 | once | TGCGCCAGCAGCCGACAGGGGGCAGGAGGGGGCTATGGCTACACCTTC | CASSRQGAGGGYGYTF
14 | TRBJ1-1 | . | TRBV27 | . | TGTGCCAGCACGCATCACTTTATGAACACTGAAGCTTTCTTT | CASTHHFMNTEAFF
14 | TRBJ2-7 | TRBD1 | TRBV28 | . | TGTGCCAGCATCGAGTCAGGGGGATCCTACGAGCAGTACTTC | CASIESGGSYEQYF
14 | TRBJ2-3 | TRBD2 | TRBV6-4 | . | TGTGCCAGCAGTACTAGCGGGGAACCAGATACGCAGTATTTT | CASSTSGEPDTQYF
14 | TRBJ1-6 | . | TRBV28 | . | TGTGCCAGCAGTTCGACCACAGGGAATTCACCCCTCCACTTT | CASSSTTGNSPLHF
15 | TRBJ2-7 | TRBD1 | TRBV28 | few | TGTGCCAGCAGTTTAGATGGACAGGGTACCCACGAGCAGTACTTC | CASSLDGQGTHEQYF
15 | TRBJ2-7 | . | TRBV28 | . | TGTGCCAGCACCACAGCCGGGACTGATACCTACGAGCAGTACTTC | CASTTAGTDTYEQYF
13 | TRBJ2-3 | . | TRBV10-3 | . | TGTGCCATCAGTGAAGGCGGGATAGATACGCAGTATTTT | CAISEGGIDTQYF
14 | TRBJ2-1 | . | TRBV28 | . | TGTGCCAGCAGTTTCCCCGACGTGGGCGTTGAGCAGTTCTTC | CASSFPDVGVEQFF
15 | TRBJ1-4 | . | TRBV9 | few | TGTGCCAGCAGTTCTCAGCCAGGGTCTAATGAAAAACTGTTTTTT | CASSSQPGSNEKLFF
16 | TRBJ1-2 | . | TRBV14 | . | TGTGCCAGCAGCCAATATCATGCGGCCGAACTCTATGGCTACACCTTC | CASSQYHAAELYGYTF
16 | TRBJ1-5 | TRBD1 | TRBV4-1 | . | TGCGCCAGCAGCCACAACACCCGGGACAGAAATCAGCCCCAGCATTTT | CASSHNTRDRNQPQHF
15 | TRBJ1-1 | TRBD1 | TRBV6-4 | . | TGTGCCAGCAGCATACAGGGGGGCCTGAACACTGAAGCTTTCTTT | CASSIQGGLNTEAFF